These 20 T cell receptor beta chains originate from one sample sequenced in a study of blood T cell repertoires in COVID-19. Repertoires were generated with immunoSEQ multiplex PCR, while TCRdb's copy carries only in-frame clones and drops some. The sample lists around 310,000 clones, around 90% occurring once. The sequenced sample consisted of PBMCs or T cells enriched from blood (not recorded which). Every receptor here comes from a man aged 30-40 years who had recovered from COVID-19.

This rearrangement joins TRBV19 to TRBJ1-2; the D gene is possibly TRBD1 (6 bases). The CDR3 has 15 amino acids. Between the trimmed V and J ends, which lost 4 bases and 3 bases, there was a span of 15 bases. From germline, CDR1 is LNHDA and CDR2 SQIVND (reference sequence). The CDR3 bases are TGTGCCAGTAGTACACCGAACAGGGCTTACTATGGCTACACCTTC. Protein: CASSTPNRAYYGYTF.

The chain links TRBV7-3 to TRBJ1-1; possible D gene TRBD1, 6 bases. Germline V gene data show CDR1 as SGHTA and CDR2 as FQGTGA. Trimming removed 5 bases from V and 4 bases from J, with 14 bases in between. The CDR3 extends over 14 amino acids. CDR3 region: CASSPDGQRTEAFF. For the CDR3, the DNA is TGTGCCAGCAGCCCGGACGGACAGCGCACTGAAGCTTTCTTT.

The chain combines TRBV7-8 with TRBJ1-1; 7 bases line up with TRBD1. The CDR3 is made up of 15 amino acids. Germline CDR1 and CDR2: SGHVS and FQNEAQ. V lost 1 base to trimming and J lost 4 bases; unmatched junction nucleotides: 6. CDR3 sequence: CASSLEGAGGTEAFF. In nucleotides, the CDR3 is TGTGCCAGCAGCTTAGAGGGCGCAGGGGGCACTGAAGCTTTCTTT.

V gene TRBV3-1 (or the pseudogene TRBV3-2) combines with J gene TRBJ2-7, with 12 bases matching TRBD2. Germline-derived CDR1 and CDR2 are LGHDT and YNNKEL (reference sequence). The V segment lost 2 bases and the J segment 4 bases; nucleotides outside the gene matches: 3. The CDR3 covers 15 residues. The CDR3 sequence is CASSQFTSGGYEQYF. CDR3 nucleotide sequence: TGTGCCAGCAGCCAATTTACTAGCGGGGGGTACGAGCAGTACTTC.

In DNA, the CDR3 is TGTGCCAGCAGCGTAGATAAGCGGGGGGTAAGCACAGATACGCAGTATTTT. It is translated as CASSVDKRGVSTDTQYF. V and J are TRBV9 and TRBJ2-3, with 9 bases matching TRBD2. Germline V gene data show CDR1 as SGDLS and CDR2 as YYNGEE. CDR3 length equals 17 residues. V lost 0 bases to trimming and J lost 0 bases; unmatched junction nucleotides: 5.

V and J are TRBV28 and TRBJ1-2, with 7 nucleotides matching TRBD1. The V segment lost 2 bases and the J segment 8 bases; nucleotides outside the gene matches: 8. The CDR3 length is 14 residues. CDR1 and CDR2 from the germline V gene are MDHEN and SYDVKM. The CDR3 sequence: CASSLLGQGEGYTF. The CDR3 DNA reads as TGTGCCAGCAGTTTACTCGGGCAGGGGGAAGGCTACACCTTC.

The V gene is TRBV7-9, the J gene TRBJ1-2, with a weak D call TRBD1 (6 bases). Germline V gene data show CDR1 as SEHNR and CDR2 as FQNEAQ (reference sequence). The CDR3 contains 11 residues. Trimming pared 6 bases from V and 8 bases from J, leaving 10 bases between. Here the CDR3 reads CASRPQGGYTF. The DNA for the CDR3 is TGTGCCAGCAGACCACAGGGAGGCTACACCTTC.

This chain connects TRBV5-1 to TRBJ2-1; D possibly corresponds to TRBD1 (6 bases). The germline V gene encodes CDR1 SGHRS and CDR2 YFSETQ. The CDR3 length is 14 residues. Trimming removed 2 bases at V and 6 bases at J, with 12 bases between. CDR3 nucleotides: TGCGCCAGCAGCTTTACGACAGGAGGCAATGAGCAGTTCTTC. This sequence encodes CASSFTTGGNEQFF.

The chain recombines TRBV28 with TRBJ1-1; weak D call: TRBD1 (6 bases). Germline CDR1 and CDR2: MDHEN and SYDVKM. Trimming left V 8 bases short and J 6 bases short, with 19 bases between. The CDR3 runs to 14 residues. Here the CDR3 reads CASHHSDRTAEAFF. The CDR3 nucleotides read TGTGCCAGCCACCATTCCGACAGGACGGCTGAAGCTTTCTTT.

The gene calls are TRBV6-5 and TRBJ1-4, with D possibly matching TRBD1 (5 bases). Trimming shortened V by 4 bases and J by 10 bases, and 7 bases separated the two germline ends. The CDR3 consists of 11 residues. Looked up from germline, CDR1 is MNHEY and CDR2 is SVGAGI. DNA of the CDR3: TGTGCCAGCAGTTTGGGGGGAAAACTGTTTTTT. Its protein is CASSLGGKLFF.

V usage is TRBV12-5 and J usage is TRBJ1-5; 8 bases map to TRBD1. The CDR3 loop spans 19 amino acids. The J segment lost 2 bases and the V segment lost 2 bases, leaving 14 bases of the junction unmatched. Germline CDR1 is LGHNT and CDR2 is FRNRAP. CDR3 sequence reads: CASGLCVRQGAFRNQPQHF. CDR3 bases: TGTGCTAGTGGTTTGTGCGTCCGCCAGGGGGCGTTCCGCAATCAGCCCCAGCATTTT.

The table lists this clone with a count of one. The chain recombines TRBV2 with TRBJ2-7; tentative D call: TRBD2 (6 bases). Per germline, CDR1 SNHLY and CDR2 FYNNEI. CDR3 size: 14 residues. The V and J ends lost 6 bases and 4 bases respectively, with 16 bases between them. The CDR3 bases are TGTGCCAGCAGCGTCGGGGGTCAGACTTACGAGCAGTACTTC. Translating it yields CASSVGGQTYEQYF.

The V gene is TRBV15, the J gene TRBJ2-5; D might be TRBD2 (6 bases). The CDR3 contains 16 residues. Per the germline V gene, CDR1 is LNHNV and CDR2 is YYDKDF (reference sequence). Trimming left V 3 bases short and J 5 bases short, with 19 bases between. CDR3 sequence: CATSSRRELYGETQYF. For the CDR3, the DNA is TGTGCCACCAGCAGTCGCCGGGAGTTGTACGGGGAGACCCAGTACTTC. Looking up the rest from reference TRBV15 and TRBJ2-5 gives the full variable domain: DAMVIQNPRYQVTQFGKPVTLSCSQTLNHNVMYWYQQKSSQAPKLLFHYYDKDFNNEADTPDNFQSRRPNTSFCFLDIRSPGLGDTAMYLCATSSRRELYGETQYFGPGTRLLVL.

The CDR3 loop is CASSLHIAGGNEQFF. CDR3 bases: TGTGCCAGCAGCCTCCACATAGCGGGGGGGAATGAGCAGTTCTTC. V gene TRBV7-9 combines with J gene TRBJ2-1, with 11 bases fitting TRBD2. J was trimmed by 7 bases and V by 5 bases; bases with no gene match: 7. Germline V gene sequence: CDR1 SEHNR, CDR2 FQNEAQ (reference sequence). CDR3 size: 15 residues.

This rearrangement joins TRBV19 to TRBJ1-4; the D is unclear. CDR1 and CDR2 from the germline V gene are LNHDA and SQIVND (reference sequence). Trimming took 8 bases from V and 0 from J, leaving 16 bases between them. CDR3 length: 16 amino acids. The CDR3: CASPITNPPTNEKLFF. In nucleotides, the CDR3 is TGTGCCAGTCCCATTACAAACCCGCCAACTAATGAAAAACTGTTTTTT. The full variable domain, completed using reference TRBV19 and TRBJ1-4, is DGGITQSPKYLFRKEGQNVTLSCEQNLNHDAMYWYRQDPGQGLRLIYYSQIVNDFQKGDIAEGYSVSREKKESFPLTVTSAQKNPTAFYLCASPITNPPTNEKLFFGSGTQLSVL.

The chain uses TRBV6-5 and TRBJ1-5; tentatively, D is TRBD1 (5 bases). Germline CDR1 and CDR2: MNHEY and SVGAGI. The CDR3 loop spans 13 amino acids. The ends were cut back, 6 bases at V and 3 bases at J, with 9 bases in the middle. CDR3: CASRTVTNQPQHF. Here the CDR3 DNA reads TGTGCCAGCAGGACAGTCACCAATCAGCCCCAGCATTTT.

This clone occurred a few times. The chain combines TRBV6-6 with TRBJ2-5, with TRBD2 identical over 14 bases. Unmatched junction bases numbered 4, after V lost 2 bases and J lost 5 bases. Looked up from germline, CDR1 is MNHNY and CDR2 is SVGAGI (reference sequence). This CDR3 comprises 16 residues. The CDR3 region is CASSYPGLAGGETQYF. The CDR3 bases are TGTGCCAGCAGTTACCCCGGACTAGCGGGGGGCGAGACCCAGTACTTC.

In DNA, the CDR3 is TGTGCCACCAGTGCGGGCAGGGGGAGAGATACGCAGTATTTT. Residues: CATSAGRGRDTQYF. This chain links TRBV24-1 with TRBJ2-3; TRBD1 agrees at 7 bases. Germline V CDR1 and CDR2: KGHDR, SFDVKD. With V trimmed by 5 bases and J by 5 bases, 6 bases remained unmatched. This CDR3 has 14 amino acids.

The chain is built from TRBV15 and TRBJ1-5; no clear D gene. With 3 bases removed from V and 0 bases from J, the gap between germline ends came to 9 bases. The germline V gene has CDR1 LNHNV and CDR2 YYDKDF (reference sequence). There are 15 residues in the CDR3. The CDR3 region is CATSSGRNSNQPQHF. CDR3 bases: TGTGCCACCAGCAGTGGCCGCAATAGCAATCAGCCCCAGCATTTT. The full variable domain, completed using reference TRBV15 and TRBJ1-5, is DAMVIQNPRYQVTQFGKPVTLSCSQTLNHNVMYWYQQKSSQAPKLLFHYYDKDFNNEADTPDNFQSRRPNTSFCFLDIRSPGLGDTAMYLCATSSGRNSNQPQHFGDGTRLSIL.

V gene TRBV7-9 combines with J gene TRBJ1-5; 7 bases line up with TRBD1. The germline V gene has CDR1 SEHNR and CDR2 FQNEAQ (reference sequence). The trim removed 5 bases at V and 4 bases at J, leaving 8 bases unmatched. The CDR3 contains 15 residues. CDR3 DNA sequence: TGTGCCAGCAGCGCTACGGGACAGAGAAATCAGCCCCAGCATTTT. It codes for CASSATGQRNQPQHF.